Presented here are 25 T cell receptor beta chains from one specimen sequenced in a study of response to subunit inactivated influenza vaccine. One entry per CDR3 protein, called by TCRdb with MiXCR from the RT-PCR reads. The table lists 450,000 to 600,000 distinct CDR3 sequences, around 8% of them singletons. Material: PBMCs from blood, obtained approximately 25 months after vaccination. The source is a man between 50 and 75 years old who received an inactivated influenza vaccine.

This chain links TRBV6-2 or TRBV6-3 with TRBJ2-1; D possibly uses TRBD1 or TRBD2 (5 bases each). The CDR3 consists of 13 residues. V lost 6 bases, J lost 6 bases, and 12 bases lay in between. Germline V CDR1 and CDR2: MNHEY, SVGEGT. The DNA of the CDR3 is TGTGCCAGCAGGCAGGGACGTATCAATGAGCAGTTCTTC. It is translated as CASRQGRINEQFF.

The chain is built from TRBV20-1 and TRBJ2-1; no clear D gene. Trimming took 6 bases from V and 3 from J, leaving 9 bases between them. Germline V lookup: CDR1 DFQATT, CDR2 SNEGSKA (reference sequence). The CDR3 loop spans 12 amino acids. The CDR3 loop reads CSAAPHYNEQFF. The CDR3 bases are TGCAGTGCCGCGCCACACTACAATGAGCAGTTCTTC.

This clonotype showed up many times. The V call is TRBV15, the J call TRBJ2-1; D gene uncertain. V was cut by 0 bases and J by 14 bases, with 20 bases left in between. In germline, CDR1 is LNHNV, CDR2 YYDKDF (reference sequence). CDR3 length: 15 residues. The CDR3 region is CATSRDPFGPVMEFF. The CDR3 DNA reads TGTGCCACCAGCAGAGATCCCTTTGGACCCGTCATGGAGTTCTTC.

The chain combines TRBV29-1 with TRBJ1-2; a possible D gene is TRBD1 (6 bases). Per the germline V gene, CDR1 is SQVTM and CDR2 is ANQGSEA. The CDR3 loop spans 12 amino acids. Trimming stripped 6 bases from V and 8 bases from J, with 16 bases between. The CDR3 DNA sequence: TGCAGCGTCCACGAGACAGGTTTAGGCTACACCTTC. It specifies CSVHETGLGYTF. Combining the CDR3 with reference TRBV29-1 and TRBJ1-2 gives the whole variable domain SAVISQKPSRDICQRGTSLTIQCQVDSQVTMMFWYRQQPGQSLTLIATANQGSEATYESGFVIDKFPISRPNLTFSTLTVSNMSPEDSSIYLCSVHETGLGYTFGSGTRLTVV.

The CDR3 is CSVDLYSQLFF. CDR3 in DNA: TGCAGCGTTGATCTTTACAGTCAACTGTTTTTT. This chain links TRBV29-1 with TRBJ1-4; no clear D gene. V dropped 3 bases and J dropped 12 bases, with 11 bases sitting between them. This CDR3 region has 11 residues. Germline lookup yields CDR1 SQVTM and CDR2 ANQGSEA.

Many counts were recorded for this clonotype. The chain combines TRBV6-1 with TRBJ1-6; 9 nucleotides agree with TRBD1. This CDR3 contains 14 residues. Trimming at V came to 6 bases and at J to 10 bases, leaving 7 bases not matched to a gene. Germline CDR1 reads MNHNS; CDR2 reads SASEGT. CDR3 coding DNA: TGTGCCAGCAGACCTACAGGGGGCCCCTCACCCCTCCACTTT. It is translated as CASRPTGGPSPLHF.

This clonotype has a count of ten or more. The chain couples TRBV12-3 or TRBV12-4 to TRBJ2-7, with D hard to call. The CDR3 has 13 residues. V lost 6 bases to trimming and J lost 2 bases, with 11 bases between them. The DNA of the CDR3 is TGTGCCAGCAGCTCCCTAATAGCCTACGAGCAGTACTTC. It is translated as CASSSLIAYEQYF.

In this sample, this clonotype turned up many times. This sequence joins TRBV7-2 and TRBJ2-7, with D possibly TRBD1 on 6 matching bases. Germline CDR1 is SGHTA and CDR2 is FQGNSA. The germline V and J ends were trimmed by 2 bases and 0 bases, with 11 bases remaining between them. CDR3 length: 15 residues. The CDR3 is CASSLFGQSSYEQYF. The CDR3 nucleotides read TGTGCCAGCAGCTTATTCGGACAGAGCTCCTACGAGCAGTACTTC.

V gene TRBV20-1 combines with J gene TRBJ1-1; a possible D gene is TRBD1 (5 bases). Germline assignment: CDR1 DFQATT and CDR2 SNEGSKA (reference sequence). The CDR3 covers 12 residues. The V gene lost 5 bases and the J gene lost 2 bases, with 9 bases spanning the gap. CDR3 sequence: CSAPQGNTEAFF. The DNA for the CDR3 is TGCAGTGCTCCTCAGGGAAACACTGAAGCTTTCTTT.

This clonotype has more than one count but fewer than ten. The chain employs TRBV12-3 or TRBV12-4 and TRBJ1-5, with 7 positions matching TRBD1. After removal of 3 bases from V and 11 bases from J, the junction contained 7 bases not matched to a gene. The CDR3 spans 13 residues. This CDR3 is CASSFGTVSTQHF. CDR3 coding DNA: TGTGCCAGCAGTTTCGGGACAGTCAGTACCCAGCATTTT.

The rearrangement links TRBV7-8 to TRBJ2-2, with D unresolved. CDR3 length: 15 residues. Trimming stripped 1 base from V and 7 bases from J, with 13 bases between. CDR1 SGHVS and CDR2 FQNEAQ come from the germline V gene. The CDR3 sequence is CASSLEVTSDGELFF. For the CDR3, the DNA is TGTGCCAGCAGCTTAGAAGTCACGAGTGACGGGGAGCTGTTTTTT.

The chain employs TRBV7-3 and TRBJ2-3; 11 nucleotides align to TRBD2. Germline values: CDR1 SGHTA, CDR2 FQGTGA. The V segment lost 5 bases and the J segment 1 base; nucleotides outside the gene matches: 11. The CDR3 extends over 18 amino acids. The chain's CDR3 is CASSRLAGGPGGTDTQYF. CDR3 nucleotides: TGTGCCAGCAGCAGATTAGCGGGAGGGCCAGGAGGCACAGATACGCAGTATTTT.

This clonotype was seen at least ten times. The V and J genes are TRBV28 and TRBJ2-1, with 9 bases that match TRBD1. With 5 bases clipped from V and 4 bases from J, the junction kept 9 bases outside the gene matches. The CDR3 covers 16 residues. The V gene's germline CDR1 is MDHEN and CDR2 SYDVKM. The CDR3 spells CASSPPGQGLYNEQFF. The DNA of the CDR3 is TGTGCCAGCAGTCCCCCGGGACAGGGTCTATACAATGAGCAGTTCTTC.

This chain uses TRBV5-1 with TRBJ1-4; 8 bases match TRBD1. After removal of 9 bases from V and 8 bases from J, the junction contained 9 bases not matched to a gene. This CDR3 has 13 residues. The V gene's germline CDR1 is SGHRS and CDR2 YFSETQ. The CDR3: CATARGLGEKLFF. The CDR3 DNA is TGCGCCACCGCCAGGGGGCTTGGCGAAAAACTGTTTTTT. The full variable domain, with the rest looked up from reference TRBV5-1 and TRBJ1-4, is KAGVTQTPRYLIKTRGQQVTLSCSPISGHRSVSWYQQTPGQGLQFLFEYFSETQRNKGNFPGRFSGRQFSNSRSEMNVSTLELGDSALYLCATARGLGEKLFFGSGTQLSVL.

At least ten counts were recorded for this clonotype. The chain uses TRBV4-2 and TRBJ1-1, with D possibly matching TRBD1 (5 bases). CDR1 is LGHNA and CDR2 is YNFKEQ in the germline V gene. The CDR3 has 14 residues. The germline V and J ends were trimmed by 4 bases and 5 bases, with 14 bases remaining between them. CDR3 sequence reads: CASSLEGRGTEAFF. The CDR3 DNA follows: TGTGCCAGCAGCCTCGAGGGACGGGGGACTGAAGCTTTCTTT.

This chain's CDR3 is CSVTRTPSSYNSPLHF. As DNA, the CDR3 is TGCAGTGTTACCCGGACTCCTAGCTCCTATAATTCACCCCTCCACTTT. The chain joins TRBV20-1 to TRBJ1-6; D unclear. The CDR3 contains 16 residues. V lost 7 bases to trimming and J lost 0 bases, with 16 bases between them. CDR1 DFQATT and CDR2 SNEGSKA come from the germline V gene (reference sequence).

This clonotype occurred many times. The chain uses TRBV20-1 and TRBJ2-1, with 10 bases aligning to TRBD2. Germline CDR1 DFQATT, CDR2 SNEGSKA (reference sequence). CDR3 length: 17 residues. V was pared by 1 base and J by 1 base, with 7 bases of the junction left unmatched. DNA for the CDR3: TGCAGTGCTAGAGCCATTGGACTAGCGGCTTCCTACAATGAGCAGTTCTTC. Translation gives CSARAIGLAASYNEQFF.

Only a few counts were recorded for this clonotype. V is TRBV12-3 or TRBV12-4 and J is TRBJ1-5; a possible D gene is TRBD1 (5 bases). CDR3 length equals 15 residues. V lost 4 bases and J lost 2, with 12 bases in between. This chain's CDR3 is CASSSRDPGNQPQHF. CDR3 coding DNA: TGTGCCAGCAGTTCCAGGGATCCGGGCAATCAGCCCCAGCATTTT.

The sample holds a few counts of this clonotype. This chain connects TRBV5-1 to TRBJ1-6; D not certain. V was clipped by 4 bases and J by 10 bases, with 12 bases between them. Germline CDR1 and CDR2: SGHRS and YFSETQ. CDR3 length: 13 amino acids. CDR3 bases: TGCGCCAGCAGCGGTGGAATTGGCTCACCCCTCCACTTT. This codes for CASSGGIGSPLHF. Combining the CDR3 with reference TRBV5-1 and TRBJ1-6 gives the whole variable domain KAGVTQTPRYLIKTRGQQVTLSCSPISGHRSVSWYQQTPGQGLQFLFEYFSETQRNKGNFPGRFSGRQFSNSRSEMNVSTLELGDSALYLCASSGGIGSPLHFGNGTRLTVT.

V usage is TRBV6-2 or TRBV6-3 and J usage is TRBJ2-7; the D gene is possibly TRBD1 (6 bases). CDR3 length: 13 amino acids. Trimming left V 3 bases short and J 4 bases short, with 10 bases between. Per germline, CDR1 MNHEY and CDR2 SVGEGT. The chain's CDR3 is CASSYQRGYEQYF. The CDR3 nucleotides are TGTGCCAGCAGTTATCAAAGGGGGTACGAGCAGTACTTC.

This chain links TRBV28 with TRBJ2-3; D not resolved. Between the trimmed V and J ends, which lost 7 bases and 4 bases, there was a span of 9 bases. CDR3 length: 12 residues. From germline, CDR1 is MDHEN and CDR2 SYDVKM. The CDR3 protein is CASTQLADTQYF. CDR3 bases: TGTGCCAGCACACAATTAGCAGATACGCAGTATTTT.

The rearrangement uses TRBV28 and TRBJ1-5, with D perhaps matching TRBD1 (5 bases). Trimming pared 7 bases from V and 6 bases from J, leaving 16 bases between. The CDR3 spans 14 residues. From germline, CDR1 is MDHEN and CDR2 SYDVKM. The chain's CDR3 is CASNDRGAGQPQHF. The CDR3, as DNA: TGTGCCAGCAATGACCGTGGGGCGGGTCAGCCCCAGCATTTT. Complete variable domain (other parts from reference TRBV28 and TRBJ1-5): DVKVTQSSRYLVKRTGEKVFLECVQDMDHENMFWYRQDPGLGLRLIYFSYDVKMKEKGDIPEGYSVSREKKERFSLILESASTNQTSMYLCASNDRGAGQPQHFGDGTRLSIL.

This clonotype was observed at least ten times. The chain carries TRBV29-1 and TRBJ2-1; D is unclear. Trimming removed 4 bases from V and 5 bases from J, with 15 bases in between. Germline V gives CDR1 SQVTM, CDR2 ANQGSEA. The CDR3 contains 14 residues. CDR3 region: CSVGWRMGNNEQFF. CDR3 bases: TGCAGCGTTGGTTGGCGGATGGGAAACAATGAGCAGTTCTTC.

This clonotype was seen a handful of times. The chain is built from TRBV4-1 and TRBJ2-3; D remains unclear. Trimming removed 0 bases at V and 6 bases at J, with 16 bases between. The V gene's germline CDR1 is MGHRA and CDR2 YSYEKL. The CDR3 has 16 amino acids. The CDR3 DNA is TGCGCCAGCAGCCAAGATTGGACCTCACGGTCGGATACGCAGTATTTT. This encodes CASSQDWTSRSDTQYF.

This clonotype was seen ten or more times. V usage is TRBV7-2 and J usage is TRBJ1-3; D gene ambiguous. Germline lookup yields CDR1 SGHTA and CDR2 FQGNSA. The CDR3 covers 13 residues. Trimming shortened V by 5 bases and J by 0 bases, and 5 bases separated the two germline ends. CDR3 region: CASSTSSGNTIYF. In nucleotides, the CDR3 is TGTGCCAGCAGCACCTCCTCTGGAAACACCATATATTTT.